The present T cell receptor (beta chain) was sequenced within a study of T cells after yellow fever vaccination. Notes on this clonotype: Its target is unknown.

The study made its TCR cDNA through 5'RACE template switching. That step introduced a universal primer site along with UMIs. TCRdb re-called the 5' RACE reads with MiXCR, one entry per CDR3 protein. This table holds approximately 300,000 distinct CDR3 sequences, roughly 10% found once. Findings and limits, study-wide: Clonotypes found in both CD4 and CD8 compartments made up a small share. The booster response re-showed most primary clones: 96% CD4, over 80% CD8.

CDR1 is DFQATT and CDR2 is SNEGSKA in the germline V gene (reference sequence). The CDR3 loop spans 18 amino acids. Unmatched junction bases numbered 14, after V lost 3 bases and J lost 0 bases. The chain couples TRBV20-1 to TRBJ2-3, with 8 positions matching TRBD2. This material consisted of CD4+ T cells sorted from PBMCs, taken 45 days after the yellow fever booster vaccination. The sequence was collected from a man younger than 35 who received the YFV17D yellow fever vaccine. In DNA, the CDR3 is TGCAGTGCTAGTGCGGGAGCGGGGGACGCTTCTAGCACAGATACGCAGTATTTT. Its protein is CSASAGAGDASSTDTQYF.